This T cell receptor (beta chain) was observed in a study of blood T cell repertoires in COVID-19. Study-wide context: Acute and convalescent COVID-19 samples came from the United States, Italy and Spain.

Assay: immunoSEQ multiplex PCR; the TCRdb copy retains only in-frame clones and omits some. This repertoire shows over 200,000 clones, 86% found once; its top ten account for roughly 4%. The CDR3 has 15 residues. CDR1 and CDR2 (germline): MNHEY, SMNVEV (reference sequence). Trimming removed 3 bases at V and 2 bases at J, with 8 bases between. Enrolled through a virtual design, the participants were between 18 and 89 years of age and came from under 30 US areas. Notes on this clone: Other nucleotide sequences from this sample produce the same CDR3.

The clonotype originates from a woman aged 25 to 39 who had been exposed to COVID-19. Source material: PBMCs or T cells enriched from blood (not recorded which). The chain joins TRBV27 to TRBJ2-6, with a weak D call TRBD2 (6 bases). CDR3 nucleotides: TGTGCCAGCAGTTTCGGAGGGGCTGGGGCCAACGTCCTGACTTTC. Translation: CASSFGGAGANVLTF.